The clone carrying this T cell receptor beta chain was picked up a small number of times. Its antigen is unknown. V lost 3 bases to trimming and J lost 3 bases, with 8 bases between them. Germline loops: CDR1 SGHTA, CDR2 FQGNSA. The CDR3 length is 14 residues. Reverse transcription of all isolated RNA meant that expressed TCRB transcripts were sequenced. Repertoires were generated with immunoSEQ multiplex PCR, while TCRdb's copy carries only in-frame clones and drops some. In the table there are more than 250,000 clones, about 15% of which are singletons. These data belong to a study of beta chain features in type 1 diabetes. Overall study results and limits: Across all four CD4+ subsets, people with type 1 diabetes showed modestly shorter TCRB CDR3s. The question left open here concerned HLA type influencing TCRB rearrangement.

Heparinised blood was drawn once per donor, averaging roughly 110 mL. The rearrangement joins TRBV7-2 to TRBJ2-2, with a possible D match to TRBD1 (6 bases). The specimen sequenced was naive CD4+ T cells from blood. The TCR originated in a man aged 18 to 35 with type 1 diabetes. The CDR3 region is CASSLSGDTGELFF. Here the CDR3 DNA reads TGTGCCAGCAGCTTGTCAGGGGACACCGGGGAGCTGTTTTTT.